This T cell receptor beta chain emerged from a study of neurological immune-mediated disorders. Study-wide background: There were roughly 35 multiple sclerosis patients. Of these, some 31 had relapsing-remitting MS and 3 had secondary progressive MS. General study points: The repertoires of 18 of 34 multiple sclerosis patients fell into one related-CDR3 cluster (a possible signature) under phylogenetic grouping. The greatest TCR clonal expansion occurred in HTLV-1-associated myelopathy and the least in multiple sclerosis, which fell below healthy controls.

As to this clonotype: No antigen is known for it. A much larger clone sits a single nucleotide away, making a read error possible.

The authors made cDNA by 5'RACE with 10-nucleotide random UMIs. TCRdb ran MiXCR on the 5' RACE reads and lists one entry per CDR3 protein. The profile covers over 45,000 distinct CDR3 sequences, with around 3.3% appearing a single time and around 16% taken by the ten largest. CDR3 length equals 12 residues. Germline V lookup: CDR1 DFQATT, CDR2 SNEGSKA (reference sequence). This TCR was sampled from a woman aged 45-59 years with multiple sclerosis. Sequencing was performed on PBMCs. V and J are TRBV20-1 and TRBJ2-1; maybe TRBD1 (6 bases). CDR3 sequence reads: CSARTGTNAQFF. The CDR3 DNA sequence: TGCAGTGCTAGGACAGGTACAAATGCGCAGTTCTTC.